Presented here are 19 T cell receptor beta chains from one specimen sequenced in a study of blood T cell repertoires in COVID-19. Assay used: immunoSEQ multiplex PCR; TCRdb lists only in-frame clones, some missing. The sample holds around 360,000 clones; roughly 86% are singletons and the top ten take less than 2.5%. Specimen: PBMCs or T cells enriched from blood (not recorded which). Receptors originate from a man aged 35 to 55 in a cohort exposed to, infected with or recovered from COVID-19 (not recorded which).

There are a few counts of this clone. The rearrangement uses TRBV5-1 and TRBJ2-2, with D maybe TRBD2 (6 bases). The CDR3 runs 13 residues. The germline CDR1 and CDR2 sequences are SGHRS and YFSETQ. The V end was cut by 7 bases, the J end by 5 bases, with 12 bases between. The CDR3 protein is CASRRDGTGELFF. The CDR3 coding sequence is TGCGCCAGCCGGAGGGATGGGACCGGGGAGCTGTTTTTT.

This clone came up once. The rearrangement uses TRBV11-2 and TRBJ1-1; D gene unclear. The CDR3 consists of 15 residues. V shed 3 bases and J shed 5 bases, with 16 bases lying between them. CDR1 SGHAT and CDR2 FQNNGV come from the germline V gene. CDR3 sequence reads: CASSFTSRYWTEAFF. As DNA, the CDR3 is TGTGCCAGCAGCTTCACTAGTAGGTATTGGACTGAAGCTTTCTTT.

The V and J genes are TRBV30 and TRBJ2-2; no definite D call. The CDR3 spans 13 residues. CDR1 GTSNPN and CDR2 SVGIG come from the germline V gene (reference sequence). Deletions cut 3 bases from V and 2 bases from J, with 7 bases between. CDR3 bases: TGTGCCTGGAGGAGACACAACACCGGGGAGCTGTTTTTT. This translates into CAWRRHNTGELFF.

The chain uses TRBV19 and TRBJ2-3; D is perhaps TRBD1 (6 bases). The CDR3 totals 14 residues. Deletions cut 10 bases from V and 2 bases from J, with 16 bases between. Germline CDR1 is LNHDA and CDR2 is SQIVND (reference sequence). The CDR3 loop reads CATSGQINTDTQYF. CDR3 DNA sequence: TGTGCCACATCGGGACAAATTAACACAGATACGCAGTATTTT.

The CDR3 reads CSVDSGSSYEQYF. In nucleotides, the CDR3 is TGCAGCGTTGACAGCGGGAGCTCCTACGAGCAGTACTTC. V and J are TRBV29-1 and TRBJ2-7, with 8 nucleotides matching TRBD2. The CDR3 totals 13 residues. Germline V lookup: CDR1 SQVTM, CDR2 ANQGSEA. Germline trimming cut 3 bases from V and 0 bases from J; bases unmatched to any gene: 1.

The rearrangement links TRBV11-2 to TRBJ2-7; 12 bases agree with TRBD2. The germline V gene has CDR1 SGHAT and CDR2 FQNNGV. The trim removed 5 bases at V and 2 bases at J, leaving 13 bases unmatched. This CDR3 has 18 amino acids. CDR3 sequence reads: CASSAGLAGKRGTYEQYF. The DNA for the CDR3 is TGTGCCAGCAGCGCCGGACTAGCGGGAAAACGAGGTACCTACGAGCAGTACTTC. Using reference TRBV11-2 and TRBJ2-7 for the parts outside the CDR3, the full variable domain is EAGVAQSPRYKIIEKRQSVAFWCNPISGHATLYWYQQILGQGPKLLIQFQNNGVVDDSQLPKDRFSAERLKGVDSTLKIQPAKLEDSAVYLCASSAGLAGKRGTYEQYFGPGTRLTVT.

Only one count was recorded for this clone. The V and J genes are TRBV11-2 and TRBJ1-2; TRBD1 is a possible D gene (6 bases). The CDR3 totals 14 residues. Deletions cut 3 bases from V and 4 bases from J, with 12 bases between. Germline V gene lookup returns CDR1 SGHAT and CDR2 FQNNGV. The CDR3 is CASSFGQRSYGYTF. For the CDR3, the DNA is TGTGCCAGCAGCTTTGGACAGAGGAGCTATGGCTACACCTTC.

The chain joins TRBV19 to TRBJ2-4; 7 nucleotides align to TRBD2. CDR3 length equals 18 residues. The junction had 17 bases not matched to a gene; V was cut back by 2 bases and J by 7 bases. Per germline, CDR1 LNHDA and CDR2 SQIVND (reference sequence). The CDR3 sequence: CASSISGWRLRGGNIQYF. CDR3 nucleotide sequence: TGTGCCAGTAGTATATCCGGGTGGCGACTCCGGGGAGGGAACATTCAGTACTTC.

The rearrangement links TRBV9 to TRBJ1-2; 7 bases agree with TRBD1. Germline CDR1 reads SGDLS; CDR2 reads YYNGEE. V lost 3 bases and J lost 2; bases outside the gene matches: 7. This CDR3 comprises 15 residues. CDR3 residues: CASSGQGIGNYGYTF. CDR3 coding DNA: TGTGCCAGCAGCGGACAGGGTATTGGAAACTATGGCTACACCTTC.

This clone was recorded a few times. The rearrangement links TRBV5-1 to TRBJ2-7, with 8 bases identical to TRBD1. The CDR3 has 15 residues. Trimming at V came to 0 bases and at J to 5 bases, leaving 7 bases not matched to a gene. Germline lookup yields CDR1 SGHRS and CDR2 YFSETQ. The chain's CDR3 is CASSLARTGYNEQYF. CDR3 in DNA: TGCGCCAGCAGCTTGGCCCGGACAGGGTATAACGAGCAGTACTTC. Variable domain in full (rest from reference TRBV5-1 and TRBJ2-7): KAGVTQTPRYLIKTRGQQVTLSCSPISGHRSVSWYQQTPGQGLQFLFEYFSETQRNKGNFPGRFSGRQFSNSRSEMNVSTLELGDSALYLCASSLARTGYNEQYFGPGTRLTVT.

This clone was observed a few times. The chain combines TRBV5-1 with TRBJ2-2, with 11 nucleotides matching TRBD2. The J segment lost 5 bases and the V segment lost 2 bases, leaving 5 bases of the junction unmatched. This CDR3 region has 16 residues. Germline-derived CDR1 and CDR2 are SGHRS and YFSETQ. The CDR3 is CASSFSGRALTGELFF. CDR3 sequence (DNA): TGCGCCAGCAGCTTTAGCGGGAGGGCCCTTACCGGGGAGCTGTTTTTT. Based on the CDR3 plus reference TRBV5-1 and TRBJ2-2, the full variable domain is KAGVTQTPRYLIKTRGQQVTLSCSPISGHRSVSWYQQTPGQGLQFLFEYFSETQRNKGNFPGRFSGRQFSNSRSEMNVSTLELGDSALYLCASSFSGRALTGELFFGEGSRLTVL.

V gene TRBV27 combines with J gene TRBJ1-5; possible D gene TRBD1, 6 bases. The CDR3 has 16 residues. The V gene lost 3 bases and the J gene lost 2 bases, with 14 bases spanning the gap. Germline V CDR1 and CDR2: MNHEY, SMNVEV (reference sequence). The CDR3 coding sequence is TGTGCCAGCAGTTTCTCAGGGGCGATGGGCAATCAGCCCCAGCATTTT. Residues: CASSFSGAMGNQPQHF.

This chain joins TRBV5-1 and TRBJ1-5; tentatively, D is TRBD1 (5 bases). Trimming stripped 3 bases from V and 5 bases from J, with 12 bases between. The CDR3 is made up of 14 amino acids. Germline CDR1 SGHRS, CDR2 YFSETQ. CDR3 in amino acids: CASSSTGLHQPQHF. CDR3 DNA sequence: TGCGCCAGCAGCTCTACAGGTCTGCATCAGCCCCAGCATTTT.

The rearrangement uses TRBV19 and TRBJ1-3; D is uncertain. There are 14 residues in the CDR3. Germline V gives CDR1 LNHDA, CDR2 SQIVND (reference sequence). The V and J ends lost 3 bases and 0 bases respectively, with 6 bases between them. The CDR3 sequence is CASSIGRSGNTIYF. The CDR3 nucleotides read TGTGCCAGTAGTATTGGCCGCTCTGGAAACACCATATATTTT.

J is TRBJ2-7 and V is TRBV11-2; TRBD1 might be the D (5 bases). The CDR3 consists of 13 residues. Germline V gene sequence: CDR1 SGHAT, CDR2 FQNNGV. Trimming took off 3 bases at V and 2 bases at J, with 8 bases between the two ends. The CDR3 DNA reads TGTGCCAGCAGCTTTCAGGGCCCCTACGAGCAGTACTTC. As protein: CASSFQGPYEQYF. Variable domain in full (rest from reference TRBV11-2 and TRBJ2-7): EAGVAQSPRYKIIEKRQSVAFWCNPISGHATLYWYQQILGQGPKLLIQFQNNGVVDDSQLPKDRFSAERLKGVDSTLKIQPAKLEDSAVYLCASSFQGPYEQYFGPGTRLTVT.

To note about this clone: Other nucleotide sequences in the sample specify the same CDR3. The chain joins TRBV5-1 to TRBJ1-1, with D possibly TRBD1 on 5 matching bases. Germline assignment: CDR1 SGHRS and CDR2 YFSETQ. Trimming stripped 0 bases from V and 4 bases from J, with 7 bases between. This CDR3 comprises 13 residues. As DNA, the CDR3 is TGCGCCAGCAGCTTGGTCCAGGGCACTGAAGCTTTCTTT. Translation: CASSLVQGTEAFF.

This clone has more than one count but fewer than ten. This chain uses TRBV7-8 with TRBJ1-5, with D possibly being TRBD1 (6 bases). Deletions cut 1 base from V and 0 bases from J, with 7 bases between. CDR1 is SGHVS, CDR2 FQNEAQ, per germline. The CDR3 has 15 residues. This chain's CDR3 is CASSLVDSSNQPQHF. The CDR3 DNA follows: TGTGCCAGCAGCTTAGTGGACAGTAGCAATCAGCCCCAGCATTTT.

The rearrangement uses TRBV21-1 and TRBJ2-7; the table's D call, TRBD2, was not checked against the DNA. TRBV21-1 represents a pseudogene. CDR3 length equals 18 residues. The CDR3 coding sequence is TGTGCCAGCAGCACCCGGGGGGTAGCGGGACCCATATCCTACGAGCAGTACTTC. As protein: CASSTRGVAGPISYEQYF.

The gene calls are TRBV10-3 and TRBJ2-2; 10 bases agree with TRBD1. V shed 5 bases, J shed 6 bases, and the junction held 6 bases outside the gene matches. This CDR3 spans 15 amino acids. Looked up from germline, CDR1 is ENHRY and CDR2 is SYGVKD. CDR3 sequence (DNA): TGTGCCATCAGTAAAGACAGGGGGCAGGCCGGGGAGCTGTTTTTT. Its protein is CAISKDRGQAGELFF.